This T cell receptor (beta chain) is drawn from a study of OX40 agonist ivuxolimab in advanced cancers. V lost 3 bases and J lost 7; bases outside the gene matches: 6. The CDR3 consists of 14 residues. The germline V gene encodes CDR1 LNHDA and CDR2 SQIVND (reference sequence). The assay was immunoSEQ multiplex PCR, and TCRdb's table has in-frame clones only and misses some. The top ten hold 0.55% of the sample, which has 90,000 to 150,000 clones, 85% to 90% seen once. The receptor's source is an adult with an advanced solid tumor such as melanoma, head and neck, liver or kidney cancer. The sequencing used CD4+ or CD8+ T cells sorted from blood, collected in a trial of the OX40 agonist ivuxolimab. The V and J genes are TRBV19 and TRBJ2-1; 7 bases are shared with TRBD2. The CDR3 DNA reads as TGTGCCAGTAGTATTGGCGGGGGAACAAATGAGCAGTTCTTC. This encodes CASSIGGGTNEQFF.